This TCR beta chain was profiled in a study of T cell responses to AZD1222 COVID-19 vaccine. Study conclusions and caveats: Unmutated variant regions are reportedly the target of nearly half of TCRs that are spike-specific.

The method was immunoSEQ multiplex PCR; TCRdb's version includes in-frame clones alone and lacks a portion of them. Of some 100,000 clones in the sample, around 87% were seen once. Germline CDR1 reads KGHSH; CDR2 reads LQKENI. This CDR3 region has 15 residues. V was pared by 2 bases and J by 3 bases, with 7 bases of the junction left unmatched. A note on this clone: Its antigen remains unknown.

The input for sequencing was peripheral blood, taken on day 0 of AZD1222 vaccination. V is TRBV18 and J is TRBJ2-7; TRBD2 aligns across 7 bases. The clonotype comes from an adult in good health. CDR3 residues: CASSPSSGAVYEQYF. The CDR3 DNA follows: TGTGCCAGCTCACCATCGAGCGGGGCAGTCTACGAGCAGTACTTC. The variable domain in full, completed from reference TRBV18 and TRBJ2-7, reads NAGVMQNPRHLVRRRGQEARLRCSPMKGHSHVYWYRQLPEEGLKFMVYLQKENIIDESGMPKERFSAEFPKEGPSILRIQQVVRGDSAAYFCASSPSSGAVYEQYFGPGTRLTVT.